These 21 T cell receptor beta chains were all obtained from the same sample, sequenced in a study of blood T cell repertoires in COVID-19. Sequencing used immunoSEQ multiplex PCR; TCRdb keeps in-frame clones, though not all of them. Seen here are 310,000 or so clones, 80% to 90% observed once, and the top ten hold about 9.8%. Sequencing used PBMCs or T cells enriched from blood (not recorded which). These receptors came from a woman aged 18-29 years who had recovered from COVID-19.

The V and J genes are TRBV4-3 and TRBJ2-3; 8 bases line up with TRBD1. The CDR3 totals 18 residues. Germline assignment: CDR1 LGHNA and CDR2 YSLEER. J gave up 2 bases and V 0 bases, and 10 bases lay outside the gene matches. The CDR3 DNA sequence: TGCGCCAGCAGCCAAGATCTTGGGGCGGACAGGGTCACAGATACGCAGTATTTT. Translated: CASSQDLGADRVTDTQYF.

The chain employs TRBV6-4 and TRBJ1-1; weak D call: TRBD1 (5 bases). Per the germline V gene, CDR1 is MRHNA and CDR2 is SNTAGT. The CDR3 is made up of 13 amino acids. Deletions cut 2 bases from V and 4 bases from J, with 8 bases between. The CDR3 sequence is CASSDQGGTEAFF. The CDR3 bases are TGTGCCAGCAGTGACCAGGGAGGCACTGAAGCTTTCTTT.

This clone appeared once. CDR3 nucleotide sequence: TGTGCCAGCAGCCCCGGGTGGGGCGCAACTAATGAAAAACTGTTTTTT. As protein: CASSPGWGATNEKLFF. The rearrangement joins TRBV9 to TRBJ1-4, with D perhaps TRBD1 (5 bases). The ends were cut back, 4 bases at V and 0 bases at J, with 13 bases in the middle. The germline V gene has CDR1 SGDLS and CDR2 YYNGEE. There are 16 residues in the CDR3.

The gene calls are TRBV5-1 and TRBJ1-4, with 8 bases that match TRBD1. The CDR3 extends over 16 amino acids. The V and J ends lost 0 bases and 3 bases, in that order; junction bases with no gene match: 4. The V gene's germline CDR1 is SGHRS and CDR2 YFSETQ. CDR3 nucleotides: TGCGCCAGCAGCTTGGGTCAGGGGGCTGCTAATGAAAAACTGTTTTTT. Residues: CASSLGQGAANEKLFF.

The chain recombines TRBV30 with TRBJ2-5; D might be TRBD2 (5 bases). Germline lookup yields CDR1 GTSNPN and CDR2 SVGIG (reference sequence). The CDR3 sequence is 15 residues long. The ends were cut back, 2 bases at V and 2 bases at J, with 15 bases in the middle. In DNA, the CDR3 is TGTGCCTGGAGTAATTTAGGACTTCCGCAAGAGACCCAGTACTTC. It codes for CAWSNLGLPQETQYF.

V is TRBV21-1 and J is TRBJ2-7; whether TRBD2, the table's D call, matches the DNA was not checked. TRBV21-1 is shown as a pseudogene. CDR3 length: 19 residues. CDR3 amino acids: CASRRGEAGERARTYEQYF. CDR3 nucleotides: TGTGCCAGCAGGAGGGGAGAAGCGGGGGAACGCGCCCGAACCTACGAGCAGTACTTC.

J is TRBJ1-1 and V is TRBV20-1; no clear D. The germline V gene has CDR1 DFQATT and CDR2 SNEGSKA (reference sequence). The CDR3 has 13 amino acids. Trimming removed 3 bases from V and 7 bases from J, with 15 bases in between. The CDR3 loop reads CSASHGLGGEAFF. The CDR3 DNA sequence: TGCAGTGCTAGTCACGGGTTAGGCGGTGAAGCTTTCTTT.

The chain carries TRBV5-4 and TRBJ1-1; D uncertain. Per the germline V gene, CDR1 is SGHNT and CDR2 is YYREEE (reference sequence). Trimming cost V 7 bases and J 3 bases, with 19 bases left between them. This CDR3 contains 15 residues. The CDR3 reads CASRPSLWKDTEAFF. The CDR3 nucleotides read TGTGCCAGCCGCCCTAGCCTGTGGAAGGACACTGAAGCTTTCTTT.

The chain combines TRBV27 with TRBJ1-1; D uncertain. Germline CDR1 is MNHEY and CDR2 is SMNVEV (reference sequence). Between the trimmed V and J ends, which lost 3 bases and 1 base, there was a span of 9 bases. The CDR3 is 14 amino acids. The DNA for the CDR3 is TGTGCCAGCAGTTTTGTACGTAGGAACACTGAAGCTTTCTTT. It translates to CASSFVRRNTEAFF.

The V and J genes are TRBV28 and TRBJ1-4; D is possibly TRBD1 (5 bases). Germline lookup yields CDR1 MDHEN and CDR2 SYDVKM. The CDR3 loop spans 15 amino acids. V lost 6 bases and J lost 7, with 18 bases in between. CDR3 amino acids: CASSVGGGRVEKLFF. The CDR3 region has the DNA TGTGCCAGCAGCGTTGGGGGGGGTCGGGTTGAAAAACTGTTTTTT.

The chain links TRBV5-1 to TRBJ1-2, with a weak D call TRBD1 (6 bases). Trimming cost V 1 base and J 6 bases, with 10 bases left between them. The germline CDR1 and CDR2 sequences are SGHRS and YFSETQ. The CDR3 extends over 13 amino acids. The CDR3 nucleotides read TGCGCCAGCAGCTTGCAGGCAGGGGATGGCTACACCTTC. Translation: CASSLQAGDGYTF. Together with reference TRBV5-1 and TRBJ1-2, the CDR3 gives the full variable domain: KAGVTQTPRYLIKTRGQQVTLSCSPISGHRSVSWYQQTPGQGLQFLFEYFSETQRNKGNFPGRFSGRQFSNSRSEMNVSTLELGDSALYLCASSLQAGDGYTFGSGTRLTVV.

The chain couples TRBV5-1 to TRBJ1-1; 7 nucleotides match TRBD1. Trimming at V came to 5 bases and at J to 5 bases, leaving 9 bases not matched to a gene. CDR3 length equals 14 residues. The V gene's germline CDR1 is SGHRS and CDR2 YFSETQ. This chain's CDR3 is CASRSQGVGTEAFF. CDR3 nucleotide sequence: TGCGCCAGCAGAAGCCAGGGGGTAGGGACTGAAGCTTTCTTT.

V is TRBV12-3 or TRBV12-4 and J is TRBJ2-2; no definite D call. V lost 3 bases and J 6 bases, leaving 5 bases between the germline ends. The CDR3 is made up of 12 amino acids. CDR3 coding DNA: TGTGCCAGCAGTTTCGGGTCCGGGGAGCTGTTTTTT. Protein sequence: CASSFGSGELFF.

The chain carries TRBV27 and TRBJ1-1, with 8 nucleotides matching TRBD1. Germline CDR1 reads MNHEY; CDR2 reads SMNVEV (reference sequence). This CDR3 contains 13 residues. J gave up 5 bases and V 3 bases, and 2 bases lay outside the gene matches. The CDR3 spells CASSFWTGTEAFF. The CDR3 DNA follows: TGTGCCAGCAGTTTTTGGACAGGGACTGAAGCTTTCTTT.

The chain has TRBV19 and TRBJ2-3; a possible D gene is TRBD1 (6 bases). This CDR3 has 16 amino acids. Trimming took 8 bases from V and 0 from J, leaving 18 bases between them. The V gene's germline CDR1 is LNHDA and CDR2 SQIVND (reference sequence). This chain's CDR3 is CASPPRDTLSTDTQYF. The CDR3 DNA sequence: TGTGCCAGTCCCCCCAGGGACACATTGAGCACAGATACGCAGTATTTT.

The chain couples TRBV6-4 to TRBJ2-3; D call uncertain. Trimming removed 4 bases at V and 6 bases at J, with 11 bases between. The CDR3 has 13 residues. Germline CDR1 is MRHNA and CDR2 is SNTAGT. The CDR3 region is CASSAAPGDTQYF. CDR3 nucleotide sequence: TGTGCCAGCAGTGCGGCGCCCGGGGATACGCAGTATTTT.

The chain joins TRBV12-3 or TRBV12-4 to TRBJ2-3, with 10 bases that match TRBD1. After removal of 5 bases from V and 13 bases from J, the junction contained 3 bases not matched to a gene. CDR3 length equals 11 residues. The CDR3 nucleotides are TGTGCCAGCAGTGTGGGGACAGGGGAGTATTTT. It encodes CASSVGTGEYF.

This clone was detected a few times. The chain uses TRBV28 and TRBJ1-6; possible D gene TRBD1, 6 bases. The CDR3 consists of 15 residues. V lost 6 bases to trimming and J lost 4 bases, with 13 bases between them. Germline CDR1 is MDHEN and CDR2 is SYDVKM. CDR3 region: CASSIIRGYNSPLHF. The CDR3 DNA reads TGTGCCAGCAGCATAATCAGGGGATATAATTCACCCCTCCACTTT.

This rearrangement joins TRBV4-1 to TRBJ1-2, with D perhaps TRBD1 (6 bases). The germline V gene encodes CDR1 MGHRA and CDR2 YSYEKL. Trimming took 1 base from V and 7 from J, leaving 22 bases between them. This CDR3 comprises 17 residues. The CDR3: CASSQGPSGTGNGGYTF. DNA for the CDR3: TGCGCCAGCAGCCAAGGCCCTTCAGGAACAGGGAACGGTGGCTACACCTTC.

The chain couples TRBV24-1 to TRBJ1-2; D possibly corresponds to TRBD1 (6 bases). The length of the CDR3 is 17 residues. Germline V CDR1 and CDR2: KGHDR, SFDVKD. Trimming removed 4 bases at V and 4 bases at J, with 21 bases between. The CDR3 protein is CATSDQTQGSPGYGYTF. The CDR3 DNA reads as TGTGCCACCAGTGACCAGACACAGGGATCCCCGGGCTATGGCTACACCTTC.

This chain links TRBV28 with TRBJ1-6; D may be TRBD1 (5 bases). Germline V gene data show CDR1 as MDHEN and CDR2 as SYDVKM. V was clipped by 2 bases and J by 7 bases, with 6 bases between them. CDR3 size: 13 residues. The CDR3 protein is CASSLGANSPLHF. For the CDR3, the DNA is TGTGCCAGCAGTTTAGGGGCGAATTCACCCCTCCACTTT.